A single sample is the source of the 11 T cell receptor beta chains below, sequenced in a study of shared clonotypes between healthy human individuals. TCRdb keeps only in-frame clones here, not all; method: immunoSEQ multiplex PCR. The sample yields over 850,000 clones, 70% to 80% seen once. Sequencing was done on a sample of memory CD4+ T cells from PBMCs. Stated subset: CD45RA-negative fraction. Receptors were obtained from a man between 18 and 29 years old in good health. Some clones in this sample may be carry-over from other donors' samples.

Of note for this clone: This likely traces to a read error, being one base from a far larger clone. Other nucleotide sequences from this sample produce the same CDR3. This chain links TRBV30 with TRBJ2-1, with 7 nucleotides matching TRBD2. The CDR3 has 15 residues. CDR1 is GTSNPN and CDR2 is SVGIG in the germline V gene (reference sequence). Trimming took 5 bases from V and 7 from J; bases not matched to a gene: 14. The CDR3 reads CAWDDLAGEKNEQFF. For the CDR3, the DNA is TGTGCCTGGGACGATCTGGCGGGAGAGAAGAATGAGCAGTTCTTC. Using reference TRBV30 and TRBJ2-1 for the parts outside the CDR3, the full variable domain is SQTIHQWPATLVQPVGSPLSLECTVEGTSNPNLYWYRQAAGRGLQLLFYSVGIGQISSEVPQNLSASRPQDRQFILSSKKLLLSDSGFYLCAWDDLAGEKNEQFFGPGTRLTVL.

This clone was seen just once. The gene calls are TRBV28 and TRBJ1-1; tentatively, D is TRBD1 (6 bases). Trimming took 5 bases from V and 9 from J, leaving 13 bases between them. The CDR3 covers 12 residues. Germline V gene lookup returns CDR1 MDHEN and CDR2 SYDVKM. CDR3 in amino acids: CASSATGFKAFF. The CDR3 DNA is TGTGCCAGCAGTGCTACAGGGTTCAAAGCTTTCTTT.

This clone has just a few counts. This chain joins TRBV2 and TRBJ1-1; D possibly corresponds to TRBD1 (5 bases). CDR1 and CDR2 (germline): SNHLY, FYNNEI. The CDR3 consists of 16 residues. Trimming shortened V by 4 bases and J by 6 bases, and 21 bases separated the two germline ends. The CDR3 nucleotides read TGTGCCAGCAGTGGTGGTTGGGGCGGGATGAGGGCTGAAGCTTTCTTT. This codes for CASSGGWGGMRAEAFF.

This clone was picked up a small number of times. The chain recombines TRBV7-9 with TRBJ2-1; perhaps TRBD1 as D (6 bases). CDR3 length: 17 amino acids. V was cut by 5 bases and J by 0 bases, with 17 bases left in between. CDR1 is SEHNR and CDR2 is FQNEAQ in the germline V gene (reference sequence). The CDR3 sequence is CASSIVGQGSSYNEQFF. CDR3 sequence (DNA): TGTGCCAGCAGCATTGTCGGGCAGGGGAGCTCCTACAATGAGCAGTTCTTC.

A single count supports this clone. The chain employs TRBV18 and TRBJ1-1, with 9 bases lining up with TRBD1. Trimming removed 4 bases from V and 6 bases from J; junction bases left unmatched: 6. This CDR3 is built from 14 residues. The germline CDR1 and CDR2 sequences are KGHSH and LQKENI. CDR3 DNA: TGTGCCAGCTCACTTTTACAGGGGGCTTCTGAAGCTTTCTTT. Its translation is CASSLLQGASEAFF. The entire variable domain, with the rest obtained from reference TRBV18 and TRBJ1-1, is as follows: NAGVMQNPRHLVRRRGQEARLRCSPMKGHSHVYWYRQLPEEGLKFMVYLQKENIIDESGMPKERFSAEFPKEGPSILRIQQVVRGDSAAYFCASSLLQGASEAFFGQGTRLTVV.

This chain links TRBV18 with TRBJ1-5; a weak D match, TRBD1 (6 bases). Germline CDR1 is KGHSH and CDR2 is LQKENI. There are 15 residues in the CDR3. The germline V and J ends were trimmed by 5 bases and 6 bases, with 17 bases remaining between them. For the CDR3, the DNA is TGTGCCAGCTCATACGACAGGAGTCTAGGTCAGCCCCAGCATTTT. Its translation is CASSYDRSLGQPQHF.

This clone was seen a few times. V usage is TRBV5-1 and J usage is TRBJ2-1, with D possibly being TRBD2 (6 bases). The V end was cut by 0 bases, the J end by 10 bases, with 14 bases between. CDR1 is SGHRS and CDR2 is YFSETQ in the germline V gene. The CDR3 totals 14 residues. The CDR3 DNA reads TGCGCCAGCAGCTTGGATCCGGGGGTCGGGGAGCAGTTCTTC. Its translation: CASSLDPGVGEQFF.

This sequence joins TRBV7-2 and TRBJ2-7, with 10 bases aligning to TRBD2. The V segment lost 3 bases and the J segment 4 bases; nucleotides outside the gene matches: 6. Germline loops: CDR1 SGHTA, CDR2 FQGNSA. The CDR3 consists of 15 residues. CDR3 nucleotide sequence: TGTGCCAGCAGCTTCTTCGGGACTAGCGATTACGAGCAGTACTTC. The encoded protein is CASSFFGTSDYEQYF.

CDR3 bases: TGTGCCAGCATTCCGGGACAGTATAATGAAAAACTGTTTTTT. It translates to CASIPGQYNEKLFF. The chain links TRBV6-1 to TRBJ1-4; 7 nucleotides agree with TRBD1. This CDR3 comprises 14 residues. The V gene end was trimmed by 7 bases and the J gene end by 4 bases; junction bases not matched to a gene: 6. Germline V CDR1 and CDR2: MNHNS, SASEGT.

This chain links TRBV7-2 with TRBJ2-3; TRBD1 might be the D (5 bases). The CDR3 has 14 residues. CDR1 and CDR2 from the germline V gene are SGHTA and FQGNSA. V was cut by 7 bases and J by 1 base, with 12 bases left in between. The CDR3 is CASIELGGTDTQYF. As DNA, the CDR3 is TGTGCCAGCATCGAATTAGGGGGCACAGATACGCAGTATTTT. Supplemented by reference TRBV7-2 and TRBJ2-3, the full variable domain reads GAGVSQSPSNKVTEKGKDVELRCDPISGHTALYWYRQSLGQGLEFLIYFQGNSAPDKSGLPSDRFSAERTGGSVSTLTIQRTQQEDSAVYLCASIELGGTDTQYFGPGTRLTVL.

The chain uses TRBV7-2 and TRBJ2-4; unclear D gene. Trimming removed 5 bases at V and 1 base at J, with 9 bases between. From germline, CDR1 is SGHTA and CDR2 FQGNSA. This CDR3 spans 14 amino acids. CDR3 sequence: CASSIGMAKNIQYF. DNA of the CDR3: TGTGCCAGCAGCATAGGGATGGCCAAAAACATTCAGTACTTC.